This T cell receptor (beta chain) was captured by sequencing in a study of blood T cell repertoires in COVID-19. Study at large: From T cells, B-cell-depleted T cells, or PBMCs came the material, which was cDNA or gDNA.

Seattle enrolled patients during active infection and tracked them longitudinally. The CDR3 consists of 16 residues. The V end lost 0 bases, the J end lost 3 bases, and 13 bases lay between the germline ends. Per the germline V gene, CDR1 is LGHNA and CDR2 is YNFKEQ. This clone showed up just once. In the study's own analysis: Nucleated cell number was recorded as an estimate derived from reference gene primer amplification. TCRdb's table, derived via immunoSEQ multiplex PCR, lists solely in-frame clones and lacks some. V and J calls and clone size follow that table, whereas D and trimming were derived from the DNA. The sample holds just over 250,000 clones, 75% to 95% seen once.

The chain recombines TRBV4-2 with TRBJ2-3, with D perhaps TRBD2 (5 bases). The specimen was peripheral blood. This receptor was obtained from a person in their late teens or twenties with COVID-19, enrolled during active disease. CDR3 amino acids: CASSQEAISVTDTQYF. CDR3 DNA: TGTGCCAGCAGCCAAGAAGCGATTAGCGTGACAGATACGCAGTATTTT.